The 32 T cell receptor beta chains reported below all come from one sample, sequenced in a study of shared clonotypes between healthy human individuals. Sequencing was performed with immunoSEQ multiplex PCR; in TCRdb, only in-frame clones are kept and a portion is missing. The sample carries more than 2,000,000 clones, over 85% recorded once. The specimen was naive CD4+ T cells sorted from blood. Subset defined: CD45RA+ positively selected. Receptors originate from a man aged 18 to 30 in good health.

The chain has TRBV18 and TRBJ2-2, with TRBD1 matching over 8 bases. This CDR3 comprises 15 residues. V gave up 5 bases and J gave up 3 bases; unmatched junction bases: 5. CDR1 KGHSH and CDR2 LQKENI come from the germline V gene. In DNA form, the CDR3 reads TGTGCCAGCTCATCGGGGACAGGACACACCGGGGAGCTGTTTTTT. Its protein is CASSSGTGHTGELFF.

The rearrangement uses TRBV28 and TRBJ1-1, with D unclear. Deletions cut 5 bases from V and 0 bases from J, with 13 bases between. The CDR3 sequence is 15 residues long. Germline values: CDR1 MDHEN, CDR2 SYDVKM. Here the CDR3 reads CASSPTTLLNTEAFF. The DNA for the CDR3 is TGTGCCAGCAGTCCCACGACACTCCTGAACACTGAAGCTTTCTTT.

J is TRBJ2-5 and V is TRBV5-1; D uncertain. Trimming shortened V by 7 bases and J by 5 bases, and 9 bases separated the two germline ends. Germline loops: CDR1 SGHRS, CDR2 YFSETQ. CDR3 length: 11 amino acids. CDR3 DNA sequence: TGCGCCAGCCGGATGCAGGAGACCCAGTACTTC. Amino acid sequence: CASRMQETQYF.

Note on this clone: This specimen includes other DNA sequences encoding the same CDR3. The chain links TRBV6-5 to TRBJ1-3, with D possibly being TRBD1 (6 bases). Germline V gene sequence: CDR1 MNHEY, CDR2 SVGAGI. V lost 0 bases and J 0 bases, leaving 6 bases between the germline ends. This CDR3 contains 15 residues. The CDR3 here is CASSYSGGSGNTIYF. The CDR3 nucleotides are TGTGCCAGCAGTTACTCAGGGGGCTCTGGAAACACCATATATTTT.

This chain links TRBV19 with TRBJ2-5; 12 bases are a match to TRBD2. CDR1 is LNHDA and CDR2 is SQIVND in the germline V gene (reference sequence). This CDR3 spans 17 amino acids. Trimming cost V 1 base and J 4 bases; bases outside gene matches: 7. The CDR3 loop is CASSIGLGLAGPETQYF. Written as DNA, the CDR3 is TGTGCCAGTAGTATAGGACTAGGACTAGCGGGGCCAGAGACCCAGTACTTC.

This chain uses TRBV11-2 with TRBJ1-2; unclear D gene. The germline V and J ends were trimmed by 8 bases and 5 bases, with 18 bases remaining between them. The CDR3 contains 14 residues. Germline values: CDR1 SGHAT, CDR2 FQNNGV. The CDR3 here is CASWRVGSGYGYTF. CDR3 nucleotides: TGTGCCAGCTGGCGGGTGGGGTCGGGTTATGGCTACACCTTC. Variable domain in full (rest from reference TRBV11-2 and TRBJ1-2): EAGVAQSPRYKIIEKRQSVAFWCNPISGHATLYWYQQILGQGPKLLIQFQNNGVVDDSQLPKDRFSAERLKGVDSTLKIQPAKLEDSAVYLCASWRVGSGYGYTFGSGTRLTVV.

The V and J genes are TRBV6-5 and TRBJ1-1; 8 positions agree with TRBD1. Germline V CDR1 and CDR2: MNHEY, SVGAGI. The CDR3 covers 15 residues. The ends lost 6 bases at V and 5 bases at J; junction bases unmatched: 11. The CDR3 region has the DNA TGTGCCAGCAGGCGAAATACAGGGGGTGTTACTGAAGCTTTCTTT. Its translation: CASRRNTGGVTEAFF.

This chain joins TRBV19 and TRBJ2-6; the D gene could be TRBD1 or TRBD2 (5 bases each). V was trimmed by 11 bases and J by 0 bases, leaving 14 bases between them. Germline V gives CDR1 LNHDA, CDR2 SQIVND (reference sequence). This CDR3 has 15 residues. The CDR3 coding sequence is TGTGCCTCCGAGGGGTGGACCTCTGGGGCCAACGTCCTGACTTTC. It specifies CASEGWTSGANVLTF. The whole variable domain, remainder taken from reference TRBV19 and TRBJ2-6, is DGGITQSPKYLFRKEGQNVTLSCEQNLNHDAMYWYRQDPGQGLRLIYYSQIVNDFQKGDIAEGYSVSREKKESFPLTVTSAQKNPTAFYLCASEGWTSGANVLTFGAGSRLTVL.

The chain combines TRBV10-3 with TRBJ2-7; D is uncertain. This CDR3 spans 13 amino acids. Germline-derived CDR1 and CDR2 are ENHRY and SYGVKD. V lost 3 bases and J 0 bases, leaving 6 bases between the germline ends. The CDR3 reads CAISDRNSYEQYF. CDR3 bases: TGTGCCATCAGTGACCGGAACTCCTACGAGCAGTACTTC.

V and J are TRBV11-2 and TRBJ2-3; no clear D gene. V shed 0 bases and J shed 6 bases, with 13 bases lying between them. The CDR3 length is 15 residues. From germline, CDR1 is SGHAT and CDR2 FQNNGV. The CDR3 loop is CASSLDGVLRDTQYF. The CDR3, as DNA: TGTGCCAGCAGCTTAGATGGGGTCCTGAGGGATACGCAGTATTTT. Full variable domain (missing parts from reference TRBV11-2 and TRBJ2-3): EAGVAQSPRYKIIEKRQSVAFWCNPISGHATLYWYQQILGQGPKLLIQFQNNGVVDDSQLPKDRFSAERLKGVDSTLKIQPAKLEDSAVYLCASSLDGVLRDTQYFGPGTRLTVL.

This clone was seen a handful of times. The chain links TRBV7-9 to TRBJ1-6; 9 bases agree with TRBD1. The CDR3 has 14 amino acids. Trimming at V came to 4 bases and at J to 8 bases, leaving 3 bases not matched to a gene. Per germline, CDR1 SEHNR and CDR2 FQNEAQ (reference sequence). Here the CDR3 DNA reads TGTGCCAGCAGCTATGGACAGGGGTATTCACCCCTCCACTTT. Its protein product is CASSYGQGYSPLHF.

The gene calls are TRBV5-1 and TRBJ1-2; D may be TRBD1 (6 bases). CDR3 size: 14 residues. The ends were cut back, 3 bases at V and 4 bases at J, with 13 bases in the middle. Germline lookup yields CDR1 SGHRS and CDR2 YFSETQ. The CDR3 DNA sequence: TGCGCCAGCAGCTCGCCGGACAGATCCTATGGCTACACCTTC. Translated: CASSSPDRSYGYTF.

This chain's CDR3 is CASSSGLASTDTQYF. CDR3 in DNA: TGTGCCAGCAGCTCTGGACTAGCGAGCACAGATACGCAGTATTTT. The J gene is TRBJ2-3, the V gene TRBV5-4; 9 nucleotides match TRBD2. The CDR3 loop spans 15 amino acids. Per germline, CDR1 SGHNT and CDR2 YYREEE (reference sequence). The ends lost 3 bases at V and 0 bases at J; junction bases unmatched: 2.

The chain has TRBV6-6 and TRBJ2-5; 9 nucleotides match TRBD1. The CDR3 is 13 residues long. Looked up from germline, CDR1 is MNHNY and CDR2 is SVGAGI (reference sequence). Losses at the gene ends were 8 bases for V and 4 bases for J; bases not matched to a gene: 5. The CDR3 nucleotides read TGTGCCAGCGGGTACAGGGGGCTAGAGACCCAGTACTTC. This codes for CASGYRGLETQYF.

V and J are TRBV30 and TRBJ1-1; the D is unclear. CDR3 size: 14 residues. Between the trimmed V and J ends, which lost 0 bases and 5 bases, there was a span of 13 bases. CDR1 and CDR2 (germline): GTSNPN, SVGIG (reference sequence). DNA for the CDR3: TGTGCCTGGAGTGTAAAAGGGTCGGGAACTGAAGCTTTCTTT. It specifies CAWSVKGSGTEAFF.

The chain combines TRBV9 with TRBJ2-4; TRBD1 matches at 9 bases. V trimming: 3 bases; J trimming: 5 bases; junction bases outside the gene matches: 9. The CDR3 is 16 residues long. Germline CDR1 and CDR2: SGDLS and YYNGEE. The CDR3 protein is CASSEGNRDRENIQYF. The CDR3 DNA reads TGTGCCAGCAGCGAGGGGAACCGGGACAGGGAAAACATTCAGTACTTC.

This clone has a single count. The chain links TRBV19 to TRBJ1-6; no firm D call. The V end was cut by 6 bases, the J end by 0 bases, with 9 bases between. There are 15 residues in the CDR3. Germline CDR1 is LNHDA and CDR2 is SQIVND (reference sequence). For the CDR3, the DNA is TGTGCCAGTAGCGAGGCGAGCTCCTATAATTCACCCCTCCACTTT. Protein sequence: CASSEASSYNSPLHF.

The V call is TRBV10-2, the J call TRBJ2-3, with TRBD2 identical over 13 bases. Germline assignment: CDR1 WSHSY and CDR2 SAAADI. This CDR3 region has 16 residues. J gave up 5 bases and V 5 bases, and 7 bases lay outside the gene matches. This CDR3 reads CASSPGLAGVVDTQYF. CDR3 nucleotides: TGCGCCAGCAGTCCCGGACTAGCGGGAGTAGTAGATACGCAGTATTTT.

The chain uses TRBV5-1 and TRBJ1-2; 7 positions agree with TRBD1. Trimming at V came to 4 bases and at J to 4 bases, leaving 10 bases not matched to a gene. Germline CDR1 and CDR2: SGHRS and YFSETQ. The CDR3 extends over 15 amino acids. This CDR3 is CASSPGTVKPYGYTF. The CDR3 nucleotides are TGCGCCAGCAGCCCAGGGACAGTCAAGCCCTATGGCTACACCTTC.

This chain joins TRBV7-9 and TRBJ1-1, with TRBD1 identical over 9 bases. The CDR3 totals 15 residues. Trimming removed 2 bases from V and 5 bases from J; junction bases left unmatched: 6. Looked up from germline, CDR1 is SEHNR and CDR2 is FQNEAQ (reference sequence). The CDR3 DNA follows: TGTGCCAGCAGCTTAAGGGCGACAGGGGGAACTGAAGCTTTCTTT. This sequence encodes CASSLRATGGTEAFF.

This rearrangement joins TRBV5-5 to TRBJ2-2; D ambiguous. The germline gives CDR1 SGHKS, CDR2 YYEKEE (reference sequence). The V end lost 1 base, the J end lost 1 base, and 2 bases lay between the germline ends. The CDR3 has 13 residues. CDR3 sequence: CASSLWNTGELFF. CDR3 bases: TGTGCCAGCAGCTTGTGGAACACCGGGGAGCTGTTTTTT.

The chain recombines TRBV30 with TRBJ2-1; TRBD1 aligns across 9 bases. The CDR3 runs 14 residues. Germline assignment: CDR1 GTSNPN and CDR2 SVGIG (reference sequence). V gave up 0 bases and J gave up 7 bases; unmatched junction bases: 4. CDR3 protein: CAWSVQGALNEQFF. The DNA for the CDR3 is TGTGCCTGGAGTGTACAGGGGGCTTTAAATGAGCAGTTCTTC.

The rearrangement links TRBV5-4 to TRBJ2-1, with 8 bases identical to TRBD2. This CDR3 contains 16 residues. The trim removed 6 bases at V and 2 bases at J, leaving 10 bases unmatched. The V gene's germline CDR1 is SGHNT and CDR2 YYREEE (reference sequence). CDR3 sequence (DNA): TGTGCCAGCACCCTCGGAAGCGGGGGAACCTACAATGAGCAGTTCTTC. Protein product: CASTLGSGGTYNEQFF.

The chain recombines TRBV5-1 with TRBJ2-7; 7 nucleotides align to TRBD2. V was clipped by 4 bases and J by 7 bases; unmatched bases: 14. Germline CDR1 and CDR2: SGHRS and YFSETQ. This CDR3 spans 15 amino acids. The CDR3: CASSLLEGGAREQYF. The DNA for the CDR3 is TGCGCCAGCAGCCTGCTGGAGGGAGGGGCAAGGGAGCAGTACTTC.

This sequence joins TRBV9 and TRBJ2-1, with D possibly matching TRBD2 (5 bases). The CDR3 contains 13 residues. V shed 8 bases and J shed 6 bases, with 15 bases lying between them. CDR1 SGDLS and CDR2 YYNGEE come from the germline V gene. The CDR3 DNA sequence: TGTGCCAGGCTCGATCTAGCATGCAATGAGCAGTTCTTC. It is translated as CARLDLACNEQFF.

In regard to this clone: The same CDR3 is also encoded by other DNA sequences in this sample. V gene TRBV18 combines with J gene TRBJ2-3, with D perhaps matching TRBD2 (6 bases). Per the germline V gene, CDR1 is KGHSH and CDR2 is LQKENI. V gave up 2 bases and J gave up 6 bases, with 6 bases separating them. CDR3 size: 12 residues. CDR3 nucleotides: TGTGCCAGCTCACCAGGGGGGGATACGCAGTATTTT. Protein product: CASSPGGDTQYF.

The chain has TRBV7-2 and TRBJ2-2, with 9 positions matching TRBD1. V lost 0 bases to trimming and J lost 1 base; unmatched junction nucleotides: 6. Germline loops: CDR1 SGHTA, CDR2 FQGNSA. This CDR3 is 18 amino acids long. The CDR3 DNA follows: TGTGCCAGCAGCTTAGCGCCAGGGACAGGGAAGAACACCGGGGAGCTGTTTTTT. This codes for CASSLAPGTGKNTGELFF.

CDR3 nucleotides: TGCAGCGTTGAACTCCAGGGGCCTGCAACTGAAGCTTTCTTT. Translation gives CSVELQGPATEAFF. The chain uses TRBV29-1 and TRBJ1-1; TRBD1 is a possible D gene (6 bases). V lost 2 bases to trimming and J lost 5 bases, with 15 bases between them. This CDR3 contains 14 residues. Germline V CDR1 and CDR2: SQVTM, ANQGSEA.

The chain recombines TRBV27 with TRBJ2-5, with D perhaps matching TRBD1 or TRBD2 (7 bases each). Trimming stripped 2 bases from V and 1 base from J, with 14 bases between. Germline V gene data show CDR1 as MNHEY and CDR2 as SMNVEV (reference sequence). The CDR3 sequence is 16 residues long. DNA of the CDR3: TGTGCCAGCAGTTTAGGGACCAGGGGGGGCCAAGAGACCCAGTACTTC. Translated, it gives CASSLGTRGGQETQYF.

Details on this clone: At the DNA level, this CDR3 is encoded by other sequences in the same sample as well. This chain joins TRBV9 and TRBJ2-7; TRBD2 is a possible D gene (5 bases). Germline assignment: CDR1 SGDLS and CDR2 YYNGEE. This CDR3 is built from 14 residues. V was trimmed by 0 bases and J by 4 bases, leaving 11 bases between them. The CDR3 loop is CASSVGSGGYEQYF. The CDR3 DNA reads as TGTGCCAGCAGCGTAGGGTCTGGCGGGTACGAGCAGTACTTC.

The chain is built from TRBV11-2 and TRBJ1-3; D not certain. CDR1 is SGHAT, CDR2 FQNNGV, per germline. This CDR3 has 15 residues. V was pared by 5 bases and J by 4 bases, with 15 bases between. The CDR3 loop is CASSPINRGGNTIYF. The CDR3 DNA follows: TGTGCCAGCAGCCCGATTAACCGGGGAGGAAACACCATATATTTT.

For this clone: At one boundary the junction diverges from the germline segment, which might be a read error. The chain links TRBV28 to TRBJ1-6; D gene ambiguous. The CDR3 is made up of 14 amino acids. Germline V lookup: CDR1 MDHEN, CDR2 SYDVKM. As DNA, the CDR3 is TGTGCCGGCAGTTCGGGCCAGACAAATTCACCCCTCCACTTT. Translated, it gives CAGSSGQTNSPLHF.